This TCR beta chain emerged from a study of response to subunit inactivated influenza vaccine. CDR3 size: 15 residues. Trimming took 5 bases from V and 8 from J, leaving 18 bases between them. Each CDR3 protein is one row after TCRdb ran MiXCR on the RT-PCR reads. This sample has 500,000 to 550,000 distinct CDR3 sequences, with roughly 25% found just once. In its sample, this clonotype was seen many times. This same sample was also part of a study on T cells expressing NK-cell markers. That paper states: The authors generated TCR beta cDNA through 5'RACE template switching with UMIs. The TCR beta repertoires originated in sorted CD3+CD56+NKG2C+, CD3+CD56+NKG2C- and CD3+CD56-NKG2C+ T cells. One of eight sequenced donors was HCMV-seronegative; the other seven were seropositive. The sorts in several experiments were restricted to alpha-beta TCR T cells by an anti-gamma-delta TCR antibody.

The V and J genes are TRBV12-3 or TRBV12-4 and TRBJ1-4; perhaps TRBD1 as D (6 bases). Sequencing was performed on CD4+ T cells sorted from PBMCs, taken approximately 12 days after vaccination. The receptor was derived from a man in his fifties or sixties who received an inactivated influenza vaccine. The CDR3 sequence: CASSPGQSKGEKLFF. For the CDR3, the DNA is TGTGCCAGCAGTCCAGGACAGTCCAAGGGAGAAAAACTGTTTTTT.